The 6 T cell receptor beta chains below come from one sample, sequenced in a study of cytomegalovirus exposure and HLA in healthy donors. The study ran its PCR with 60 Vbeta and 13 Jbeta primers. TCRdb keeps only in-frame clones here, not all; method: immunoSEQ multiplex PCR. The data hold fewer than 250,000 clones, with around 87% observed a single time. Sequencing was performed on PBMCs. Source of these receptors: a woman aged 18-29 years in good health and CMV-seronegative.

V is TRBV27 and J is TRBJ2-7; a weak D match, TRBD1 (5 bases). Germline loops: CDR1 MNHEY, CDR2 SMNVEV (reference sequence). This CDR3 is built from 13 residues. Trimming took off 6 bases at V and 2 bases at J, with 11 bases between the two ends. The CDR3 DNA follows: TGTGCCAGCAGGCTGACAGCTACCTACGAGCAGTACTTC. Translation: CASRLTATYEQYF.

V usage is TRBV7-2 and J usage is TRBJ1-4, with a tentative D call TRBD1 (6 bases). V dropped 5 bases and J dropped 4 bases, with 20 bases sitting between them. CDR1 and CDR2 from the germline V gene are SGHTA and FQGNSA. This CDR3 comprises 17 residues. The CDR3: CASSPLGAGPVNEKLFF. DNA of the CDR3: TGTGCCAGCAGCCCTCTGGGGGCAGGACCAGTTAATGAAAAACTGTTTTTT. Together with reference TRBV7-2 and TRBJ1-4, the CDR3 gives the full variable domain: GAGVSQSPSNKVTEKGKDVELRCDPISGHTALYWYRQSLGQGLEFLIYFQGNSAPDKSGLPSDRFSAERTGGSVSTLTIQRTQQEDSAVYLCASSPLGAGPVNEKLFFGSGTQLSVL.

To note about this clone: Other nucleotide sequences from this sample produce the same CDR3. The gene calls are TRBV28 and TRBJ1-5; D unresolved. The CDR3 sequence is 12 residues long. The germline gives CDR1 MDHEN, CDR2 SYDVKM. The V gene lost 8 bases and the J gene lost 0 bases, with 5 bases spanning the gap. CDR3 residues: CASRGSNQPQHF. CDR3 DNA sequence: TGTGCCAGCCGGGGTAGCAATCAGCCCCAGCATTTT.

The chain links TRBV5-4 to TRBJ2-1, with 15 bases identical to TRBD2. The length of the CDR3 is 16 residues. Looked up from germline, CDR1 is SGHNT and CDR2 is YYREEE (reference sequence). Trimming removed 4 bases from V and 5 bases from J; junction bases left unmatched: 4. The CDR3 DNA reads as TGTGCCAGCAGCCAGGGACTAGCGGGGGGAAACAATGAGCAGTTCTTC. It specifies CASSQGLAGGNNEQFF.

In this sample, this clone turned up once. This sequence joins TRBV7-9 and TRBJ1-4; 7 bases agree with TRBD1. Unmatched junction bases numbered 12, after V lost 5 bases and J lost 15 bases. This CDR3 comprises 13 residues. The germline V gene has CDR1 SEHNR and CDR2 FQNEAQ (reference sequence). Here the CDR3 DNA reads TGTGCCAGCAGCCCCGATCCAGACAGGGCGATGTTTTTT. It encodes CASSPDPDRAMFF.

This chain joins TRBV19 and TRBJ1-1, with D tentatively TRBD1 (5 bases). Germline V gives CDR1 LNHDA, CDR2 SQIVND (reference sequence). The CDR3 spans 13 residues. V lost 4 bases to trimming and J lost 2 bases, with 8 bases between them. The CDR3 DNA reads TGTGCCAGTAGTACGACAGTAAACACTGAAGCTTTCTTT. As protein: CASSTTVNTEAFF.